Each of the 28 T cell receptor beta chains below was sequenced from the same sample in a study of shared clonotypes between healthy human individuals. Measured with immunoSEQ multiplex PCR; TCRdb has only the in-frame clones, and not every one. This table holds over 400,000 clones, almost 80% found once. The material sequenced was PBMCs. The receptors were sampled from a woman aged 35 to 49 in good health. Some clones in this sample may be carry-over from other donors' samples.

Turning to this clone: The same CDR3 can be traced to other DNA sequences in this sample. The DNA for the CDR3 is TGCGCCAGCAGCTTGGAGGTTCCCGGGGAGCTGTTTTTT. Its translation is CASSLEVPGELFF. This rearrangement joins TRBV5-1 to TRBJ2-2; D gene uncertain. The CDR3 consists of 13 residues. Germline CDR1 reads SGHRS; CDR2 reads YFSETQ. V lost 0 bases and J lost 6, with 6 bases in between.

This clone was detected a few times. The J gene is TRBJ1-5, the V gene TRBV6-5; D not resolved. In germline, CDR1 is MNHEY, CDR2 SVGAGI. This CDR3 spans 15 amino acids. The germline V and J ends were trimmed by 0 bases and 0 bases, with 6 bases remaining between them. CDR3 protein: CASSYSPDSNQPQHF. The CDR3, as DNA: TGTGCCAGCAGTTACTCTCCGGATAGCAATCAGCCCCAGCATTTT.

V is TRBV6-5 and J is TRBJ2-7; TRBD2 agrees at 9 bases. The CDR3 length is 15 residues. Unmatched junction bases numbered 10, after V lost 6 bases and J lost 4 bases. CDR1 and CDR2 from the germline V gene are MNHEY and SVGAGI. CDR3 amino acids: CASSPLAGRRYEQYF. DNA of the CDR3: TGTGCCAGCAGCCCACTAGCGGGTAGGAGGTACGAGCAGTACTTC.

The chain is built from TRBV25-1 and TRBJ2-2; D perhaps matches TRBD2 (6 bases). V was trimmed by 5 bases and J by 2 bases, leaving 12 bases between them. Germline CDR1 MGHDK, CDR2 SYGVNS. This CDR3 has 15 residues. The chain's CDR3 is CASSPRDFNTGELFF. The CDR3 region has the DNA TGTGCCAGCAGTCCCCGGGACTTCAACACCGGGGAGCTGTTTTTT.

This chain joins TRBV15 and TRBJ1-5; TRBD1 matches at 10 bases. The J segment lost 6 bases and the V segment lost 1 base, leaving 3 bases of the junction unmatched. CDR1 and CDR2 (germline): LNHNV, YYDKDF (reference sequence). This CDR3 has 15 amino acids. The DNA for the CDR3 is TGTGCCACCAGCAGAGGGACAGGGGGATTTCAGCCCCAGCATTTT. This codes for CATSRGTGGFQPQHF.

With respect to this clone: A far more abundant clone sits one base away, making this likely a read error. V and J are TRBV30 and TRBJ2-2; the D is unclear. CDR3 length: 14 residues. V was clipped by 2 bases and J by 7 bases, with 14 bases between them. Germline values: CDR1 GTSNPN, CDR2 SVGIG (reference sequence). The CDR3 sequence: CAWSRVGSYGELFF. The CDR3 DNA follows: TGTGCCTGGAGTCGGGTAGGGTCGTACGGGGAGCTGTTTTTT.

The chain is built from TRBV6-5 and TRBJ2-5, with TRBD1 identical over 7 bases. Germline lookup yields CDR1 MNHEY and CDR2 SVGAGI. The CDR3 covers 15 residues. J gave up 2 bases and V 5 bases, and 8 bases lay outside the gene matches. DNA for the CDR3: TGTGCCAGCAGTACCCTGGCAGGGGGACAAGAGACCCAGTACTTC. This sequence encodes CASSTLAGGQETQYF.

In its sample, this clone was seen a few times. The chain uses TRBV19 and TRBJ1-2; D ambiguous. CDR3 length equals 13 residues. The V gene lost 3 bases and the J gene lost 1 base, with 6 bases spanning the gap. CDR1 and CDR2 (germline): LNHDA, SQIVND (reference sequence). The CDR3 DNA follows: TGTGCCAGTAGTATCTTCAGTAACTATGGCTACACCTTC. Protein sequence: CASSIFSNYGYTF.

V and J are TRBV4-2 and TRBJ1-1; D remains ambiguous. This CDR3 spans 15 amino acids. V dropped 3 bases and J dropped 5 bases, with 16 bases sitting between them. The germline V gene encodes CDR1 LGHNA and CDR2 YNFKEQ. The CDR3 DNA reads TGTGCCAGCAGCCACGACTCCACGGGAGTTACTGAAGCTTTCTTT. It is translated as CASSHDSTGVTEAFF.

The gene calls are TRBV28 and TRBJ2-1; D unresolved. V was pared by 5 bases and J by 12 bases, with 11 bases between. Germline CDR1 MDHEN, CDR2 SYDVKM. This CDR3 spans 11 amino acids. CDR3 region: CASSPLYGQFF. The CDR3 DNA sequence: TGTGCCAGCAGTCCCCTGTACGGGCAGTTCTTC. Combining the CDR3 with reference TRBV28 and TRBJ2-1 gives the whole variable domain DVKVTQSSRYLVKRTGEKVFLECVQDMDHENMFWYRQDPGLGLRLIYFSYDVKMKEKGDIPEGYSVSREKKERFSLILESASTNQTSMYLCASSPLYGQFFGPGTRLTVL.

The V call is TRBV30, the J call TRBJ2-3, with 7 bases fitting TRBD2. The CDR3 sequence is 13 residues long. V was pared by 8 bases and J by 2 bases, with 7 bases of the junction left unmatched. Germline V gene lookup returns CDR1 GTSNPN and CDR2 SVGIG (reference sequence). The CDR3 sequence is CAGRRGYTDTQYF. CDR3 in DNA: TGTGCCGGTCGGCGGGGGTACACAGATACGCAGTATTTT. Looking up the rest from reference TRBV30 and TRBJ2-3 gives the full variable domain: SQTIHQWPATLVQPVGSPLSLECTVEGTSNPNLYWYRQAAGRGLQLLFYSVGIGQISSEVPQNLSASRPQDRQFILSSKKLLLSDSGFYLCAGRRGYTDTQYFGPGTRLTVL.

The rearrangement uses TRBV28 and TRBJ2-5, with D perhaps TRBD2 (5 bases). V was pared by 4 bases and J by 5 bases, with 8 bases between. CDR1 MDHEN and CDR2 SYDVKM come from the germline V gene. This CDR3 is 12 amino acids long. This chain's CDR3 is CASSSPGETQYF. CDR3 DNA sequence: TGTGCCAGCAGTTCCCCGGGGGAGACCCAGTACTTC.

Ten or more counts support this clone. This chain links TRBV15 with TRBJ1-3; 7 nucleotides line up with TRBD1. Germline V gene lookup returns CDR1 LNHNV and CDR2 YYDKDF (reference sequence). V lost 4 bases to trimming and J lost 2 bases; unmatched junction nucleotides: 5. This CDR3 contains 15 residues. As DNA, the CDR3 is TGTGCCACCAGCACAGACAGGGCGGCTGGAAACACCATATATTTT. It yields the protein CATSTDRAAGNTIYF.

The CDR3 sequence: CASSLGGSGRITYNEQFF. DNA of the CDR3: TGTGCCAGCAGCTTAGGAGGTAGCGGGAGGATCACTTACAATGAGCAGTTCTTC. The V call is TRBV7-9, the J call TRBJ2-1; the match to TRBD2 covers 10 bases. CDR3 size: 18 residues. Germline CDR1 is SEHNR and CDR2 is FQNEAQ (reference sequence). Unmatched junction bases numbered 10, after V lost 1 base and J lost 4 bases. Together with reference TRBV7-9 and TRBJ2-1, the CDR3 gives the full variable domain: DTGVSQNPRHKITKRGQNVTFRCDPISEHNRLYWYRQTLGQGPEFLTYFQNEAQLEKSRLLSDRFSAERPKGSFSTLEIQRTEQGDSAMYLCASSLGGSGRITYNEQFFGPGTRLTVL.

This chain joins TRBV5-1 and TRBJ2-7; TRBD1 aligns across 9 bases. V lost 4 bases, J lost 5 bases, and 7 bases stayed unmatched. The CDR3 spans 14 residues. Germline CDR1 SGHRS, CDR2 YFSETQ. The CDR3 sequence is CASSVGQGVNEQYF. The CDR3 DNA sequence: TGCGCCAGCAGCGTGGGACAGGGAGTAAACGAGCAGTACTTC.

The chain has TRBV28 and TRBJ2-3, with TRBD2 as a possible D gene (5 bases). Germline CDR1 MDHEN, CDR2 SYDVKM. CDR3 length equals 16 residues. Trimming cost V 2 bases and J 3 bases, with 15 bases left between them. The CDR3: CASSLATRVGTDTQYF. Here the CDR3 DNA reads TGTGCCAGCAGTTTAGCCACGAGGGTTGGGACAGATACGCAGTATTTT.

The chain carries TRBV5-1 and TRBJ2-2; 11 bases agree with TRBD2. This CDR3 spans 16 amino acids. Germline V gene sequence: CDR1 SGHRS, CDR2 YFSETQ. With 4 bases clipped from V and 3 bases from J, the junction kept 5 bases outside the gene matches. The CDR3 DNA reads TGCGCCAGCAGCCCTAGCGGGAGGACGGACACCGGGGAGCTGTTTTTT. This translates into CASSPSGRTDTGELFF.

The chain links TRBV19 to TRBJ1-1; a possible D gene is TRBD1 (5 bases). V was shortened by 3 bases and J by 5 bases, with 10 bases between the two germline ends. Germline CDR1 reads LNHDA; CDR2 reads SQIVND (reference sequence). The CDR3 consists of 13 residues. As DNA, the CDR3 is TGTGCCAGTAGTATGGGCAGGGCAACTGAAGCTTTCTTT. It is translated as CASSMGRATEAFF. The full variable domain, in which reference TRBV19 and TRBJ1-1 provide the parts outside the CDR3, is DGGITQSPKYLFRKEGQNVTLSCEQNLNHDAMYWYRQDPGQGLRLIYYSQIVNDFQKGDIAEGYSVSREKKESFPLTVTSAQKNPTAFYLCASSMGRATEAFFGQGTRLTVV.

The V gene is TRBV7-3, the J gene TRBJ1-1; D is undetermined. This CDR3 comprises 15 residues. V lost 2 bases and J 1 base, leaving 11 bases between the germline ends. Germline assignment: CDR1 SGHTA and CDR2 FQGTGA. The CDR3 DNA reads TGTGCCAGCAGCTTACAACCCGGACCGAACACTGAAGCTTTCTTT. It specifies CASSLQPGPNTEAFF.

The chain recombines TRBV29-1 with TRBJ2-2; 9 bases are a match to TRBD2. From germline, CDR1 is SQVTM and CDR2 ANQGSEA. This CDR3 is built from 15 residues. The junction had 8 bases not matched to a gene; V was cut back by 4 bases and J by 5 bases. DNA of the CDR3: TGCAGCGTTGGGTCAACTAGCGGGCCAACCGGGGAGCTGTTTTTT. Translation: CSVGSTSGPTGELFF.

The genes are TRBV11-2 and TRBJ1-1; D is unclear. V was clipped by 5 bases and J by 3 bases, with 19 bases between them. From germline, CDR1 is SGHAT and CDR2 FQNNGV. CDR3 size: 16 residues. The CDR3 is CASSPLTAGKYTEAFF. The CDR3 bases are TGTGCCAGCAGCCCCCTCACTGCAGGAAAGTACACTGAAGCTTTCTTT.

The chain combines TRBV7-9 with TRBJ1-3; D gene uncertain. The CDR3 has 14 residues. Deletions cut 1 base from V and 0 bases from J, with 4 bases between. Looked up from germline, CDR1 is SEHNR and CDR2 is FQNEAQ (reference sequence). The CDR3 coding sequence is TGTGCCAGCAGCTTAGGGATCTCTGGAAACACCATATATTTT. This translates into CASSLGISGNTIYF.

The V call is TRBV10-3, the J call TRBJ1-2, with 7 bases identical to TRBD1. The J segment lost 0 bases and the V segment lost 5 bases, leaving 6 bases of the junction unmatched. Germline CDR1 and CDR2: ENHRY and SYGVKD. The CDR3 runs to 15 residues. CDR3 sequence: CAISQSDRANYGYTF. In nucleotides, the CDR3 is TGTGCCATCAGTCAATCAGACAGGGCTAACTATGGCTACACCTTC.

This clone turned up a few times. The chain recombines TRBV29-1 with TRBJ1-1, with D uncertain. Deletions cut 2 bases from V and 2 bases from J, with 9 bases between. The CDR3 has 13 residues. The germline V gene encodes CDR1 SQVTM and CDR2 ANQGSEA. Here the CDR3 reads CSVERYINTEAFF. CDR3 nucleotides: TGCAGCGTTGAAAGGTACATCAACACTGAAGCTTTCTTT.

The table lists this clone with many counts. The rearrangement links TRBV2 to TRBJ2-1; no definite D call. V lost 8 bases, J lost 0 bases, and 8 bases lay in between. Per germline, CDR1 SNHLY and CDR2 FYNNEI. The CDR3 contains 13 residues. CDR3 nucleotides: TGTGCCAGCTCTGTCGGCTCCTACAATGAGCAGTTCTTC. It is translated as CASSVGSYNEQFF.

This clone was found a few times. The sample holds other DNA sequences that translate to the same CDR3. This chain connects TRBV6-1 to TRBJ2-1, with a weak D call TRBD2 (5 bases). This CDR3 region has 13 residues. V dropped 7 bases and J dropped 5 bases, with 12 bases sitting between them. Germline V lookup: CDR1 MNHNS, CDR2 SASEGT. CDR3 nucleotide sequence: TGTGCCAGCAAGAGGACTGGAGACAATGAGCAGTTCTTC. This codes for CASKRTGDNEQFF.

A single count supports this clone. The chain links TRBV10-3 to TRBJ2-1; 10 nucleotides agree with TRBD2. The CDR3 is made up of 14 amino acids. Germline loops: CDR1 ENHRY, CDR2 SYGVKD. The V segment lost 2 bases and the J segment 12 bases; nucleotides outside the gene matches: 7. As DNA, the CDR3 is TGTGCCATCAGTGAGGGTCTAGCGGGAGTAGTGCAGTTCTTC. Its protein product is CAISEGLAGVVQFF.

Concerning this clone itself: A much bigger clone sits one base away, suggesting this may be a read error. The V call is TRBV15, the J call TRBJ2-5; D unresolved. With 1 base removed from V and 3 bases from J, the gap between germline ends came to 3 bases. Germline V gene data show CDR1 as LNHNV and CDR2 as YYDKDF (reference sequence). The CDR3 is made up of 12 amino acids. CDR3: CATSRGEETQYF. The CDR3 coding sequence is TGTGCCACCAGCAGAGGGGAAGAGACCCAGTACTTC.